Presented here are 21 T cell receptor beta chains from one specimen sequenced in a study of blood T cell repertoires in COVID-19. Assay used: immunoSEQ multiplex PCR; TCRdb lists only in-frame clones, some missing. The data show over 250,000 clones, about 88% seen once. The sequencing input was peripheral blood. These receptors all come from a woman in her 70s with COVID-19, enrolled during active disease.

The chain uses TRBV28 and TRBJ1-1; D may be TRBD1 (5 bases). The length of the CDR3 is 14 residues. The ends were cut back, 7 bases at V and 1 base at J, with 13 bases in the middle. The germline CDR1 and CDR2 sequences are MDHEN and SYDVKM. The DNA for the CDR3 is TGTGCCAGCACCTCCTGGGGGGGGAACACTGAAGCTTTCTTT. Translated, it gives CASTSWGGNTEAFF.

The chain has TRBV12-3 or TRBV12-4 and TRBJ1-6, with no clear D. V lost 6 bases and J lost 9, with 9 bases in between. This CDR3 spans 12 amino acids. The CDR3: CASSTGGSPLHF. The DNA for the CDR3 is TGTGCCAGCAGCACTGGAGGTTCACCCCTCCACTTT.

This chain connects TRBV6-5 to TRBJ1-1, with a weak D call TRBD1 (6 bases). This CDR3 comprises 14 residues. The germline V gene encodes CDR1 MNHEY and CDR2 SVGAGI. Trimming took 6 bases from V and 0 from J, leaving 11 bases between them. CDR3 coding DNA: TGTGCCAGCAGGGTGGGACAAGTGAACACTGAAGCTTTCTTT. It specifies CASRVGQVNTEAFF.

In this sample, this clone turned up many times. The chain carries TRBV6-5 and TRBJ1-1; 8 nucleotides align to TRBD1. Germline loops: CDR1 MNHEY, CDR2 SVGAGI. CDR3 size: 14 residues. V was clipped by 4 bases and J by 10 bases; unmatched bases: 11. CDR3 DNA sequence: TGTGCCAGCAGTTCCCAAGACAGGGGCCCTGGAGCTTTCTTT. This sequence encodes CASSSQDRGPGAFF.

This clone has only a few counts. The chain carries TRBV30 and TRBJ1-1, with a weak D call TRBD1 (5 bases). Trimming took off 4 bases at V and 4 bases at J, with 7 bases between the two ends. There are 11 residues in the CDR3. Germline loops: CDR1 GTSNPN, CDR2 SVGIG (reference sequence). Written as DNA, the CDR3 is TGTGCCTGGACAGGGTTCACTGAAGCTTTCTTT. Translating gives CAWTGFTEAFF.

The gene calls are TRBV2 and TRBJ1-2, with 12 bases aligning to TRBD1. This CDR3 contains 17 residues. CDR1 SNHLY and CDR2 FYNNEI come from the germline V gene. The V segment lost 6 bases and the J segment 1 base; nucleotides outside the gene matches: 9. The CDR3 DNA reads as TGTGCCAGCAGAGAGACCGGGACAGGGGGCGGTAACTATGGCTACACCTTC. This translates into CASRETGTGGGNYGYTF.

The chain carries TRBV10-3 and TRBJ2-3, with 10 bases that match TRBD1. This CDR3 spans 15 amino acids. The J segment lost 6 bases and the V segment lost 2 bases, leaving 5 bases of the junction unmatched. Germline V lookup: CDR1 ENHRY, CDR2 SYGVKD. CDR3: CAISEGPGQGDTQYF. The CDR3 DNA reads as TGTGCCATCAGTGAGGGCCCGGGACAGGGGGATACGCAGTATTTT.

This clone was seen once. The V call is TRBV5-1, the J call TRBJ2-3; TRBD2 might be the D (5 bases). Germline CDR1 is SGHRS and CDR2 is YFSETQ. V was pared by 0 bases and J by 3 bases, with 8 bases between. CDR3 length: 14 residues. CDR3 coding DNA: TGCGCCAGCAGCTTGGCAACTAGAACAGATACGCAGTATTTT. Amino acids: CASSLATRTDTQYF.

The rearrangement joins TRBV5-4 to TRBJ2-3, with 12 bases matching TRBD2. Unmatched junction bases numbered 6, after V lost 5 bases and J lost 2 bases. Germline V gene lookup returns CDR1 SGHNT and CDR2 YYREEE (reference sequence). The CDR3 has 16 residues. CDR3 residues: CASRPRTSGDTDTQYF. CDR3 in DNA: TGTGCCAGCAGGCCACGGACTAGCGGGGACACAGATACGCAGTATTTT.

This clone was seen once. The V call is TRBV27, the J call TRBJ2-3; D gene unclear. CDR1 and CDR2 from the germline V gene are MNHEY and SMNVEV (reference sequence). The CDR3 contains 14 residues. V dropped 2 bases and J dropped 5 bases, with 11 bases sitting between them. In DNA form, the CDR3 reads TGTGCCAGCAGTTTAGAAGAGCGAGGAGATACGCAGTATTTT. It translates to CASSLEERGDTQYF.

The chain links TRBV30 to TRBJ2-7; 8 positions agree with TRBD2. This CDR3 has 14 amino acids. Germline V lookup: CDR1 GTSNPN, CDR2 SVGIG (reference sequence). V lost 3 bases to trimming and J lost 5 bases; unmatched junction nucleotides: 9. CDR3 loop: CAWRKGPAGDEQYF. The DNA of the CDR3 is TGTGCCTGGAGAAAGGGGCCAGCGGGGGACGAGCAGTACTTC. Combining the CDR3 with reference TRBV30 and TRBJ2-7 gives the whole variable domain SQTIHQWPATLVQPVGSPLSLECTVEGTSNPNLYWYRQAAGRGLQLLFYSVGIGQISSEVPQNLSASRPQDRQFILSSKKLLLSDSGFYLCAWRKGPAGDEQYFGPGTRLTVT.

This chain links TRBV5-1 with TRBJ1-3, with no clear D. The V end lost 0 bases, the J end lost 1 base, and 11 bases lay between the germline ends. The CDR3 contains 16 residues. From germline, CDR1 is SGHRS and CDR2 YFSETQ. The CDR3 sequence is CASSLGGFPSGNTIYF. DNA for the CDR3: TGCGCCAGCAGCTTGGGAGGGTTCCCATCTGGAAACACCATATATTTT.

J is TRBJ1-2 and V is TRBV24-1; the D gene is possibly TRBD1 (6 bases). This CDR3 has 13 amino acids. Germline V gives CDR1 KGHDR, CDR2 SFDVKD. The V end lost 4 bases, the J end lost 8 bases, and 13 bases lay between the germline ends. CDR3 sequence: CATSEYRDRGYTF. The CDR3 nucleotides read TGTGCCACCAGTGAGTACAGGGATAGGGGCTACACCTTC.

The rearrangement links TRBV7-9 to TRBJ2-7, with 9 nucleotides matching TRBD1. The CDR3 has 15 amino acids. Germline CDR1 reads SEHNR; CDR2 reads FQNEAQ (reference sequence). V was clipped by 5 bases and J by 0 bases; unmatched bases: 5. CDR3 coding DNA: TGTGCCAGCAGCGGAGGACAGGGGAACTCCTACGAGCAGTACTTC. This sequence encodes CASSGGQGNSYEQYF.

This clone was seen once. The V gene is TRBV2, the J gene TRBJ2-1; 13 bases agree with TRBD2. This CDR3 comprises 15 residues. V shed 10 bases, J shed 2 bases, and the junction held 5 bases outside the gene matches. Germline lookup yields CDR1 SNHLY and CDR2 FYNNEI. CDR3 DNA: TGTGCCACTTCGACTAGCGGGGGGCCCTACAATGAGCAGTTCTTC. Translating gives CATSTSGGPYNEQFF.

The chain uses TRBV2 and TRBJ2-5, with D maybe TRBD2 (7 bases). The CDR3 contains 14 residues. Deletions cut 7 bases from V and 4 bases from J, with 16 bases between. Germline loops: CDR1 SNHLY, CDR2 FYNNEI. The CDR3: CASIGRGGRETQYF. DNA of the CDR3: TGTGCCAGCATAGGGAGGGGGGGCCGAGAGACCCAGTACTTC.

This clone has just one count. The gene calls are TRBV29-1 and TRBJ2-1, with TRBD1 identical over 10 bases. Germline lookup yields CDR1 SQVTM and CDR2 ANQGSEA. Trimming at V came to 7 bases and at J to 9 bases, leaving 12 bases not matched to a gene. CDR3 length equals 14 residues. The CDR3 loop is CSAKVGTGEVEQFF. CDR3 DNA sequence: TGCAGCGCCAAAGTAGGGACAGGGGAGGTTGAGCAGTTCTTC.

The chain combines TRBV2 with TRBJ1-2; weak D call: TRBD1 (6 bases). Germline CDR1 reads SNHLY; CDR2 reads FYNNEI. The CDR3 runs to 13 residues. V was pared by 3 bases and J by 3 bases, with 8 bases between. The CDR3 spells CASSETGYYGYTF. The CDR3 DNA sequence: TGTGCCAGCAGTGAGACAGGTTACTATGGCTACACCTTC.

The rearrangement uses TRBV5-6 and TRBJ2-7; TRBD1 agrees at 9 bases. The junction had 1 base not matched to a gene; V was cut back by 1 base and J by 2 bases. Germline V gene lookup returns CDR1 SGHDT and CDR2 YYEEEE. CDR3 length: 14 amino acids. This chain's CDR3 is CASSLRDRAYEQYF. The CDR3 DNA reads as TGTGCCAGCAGCTTGAGGGACAGGGCCTACGAGCAGTACTTC.

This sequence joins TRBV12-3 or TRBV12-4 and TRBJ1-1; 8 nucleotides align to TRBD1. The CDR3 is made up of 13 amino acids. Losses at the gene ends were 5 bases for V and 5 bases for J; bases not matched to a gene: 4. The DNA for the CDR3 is TGTGCCAGCAGTAGGGACAGGAGGACTGAAGCTTTCTTT. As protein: CASSRDRRTEAFF.

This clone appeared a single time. DNA for the CDR3: TGTGCCAGCAGTCCCTTCTGGGAGACTAGCGGGGGGGGCCTGGACGAGCAGTACTTC. This codes for CASSPFWETSGGGLDEQYF. This chain connects TRBV27 to TRBJ2-7; 14 bases are a match to TRBD2. CDR3 length: 19 amino acids. CDR1 MNHEY and CDR2 SMNVEV come from the germline V gene (reference sequence). J lost 5 bases, V lost 5 bases, and 17 bases had no gene match.